What follows are 28 T cell receptor beta chains derived from one specimen sequenced in a study of T-cell reconstitution after alpha-beta-depleted transplantation in children (TCRdb year 2016). Library preparation employed PCR. Sequencing used an Illumina HiSeq 2500. To normalize quantification of the TCRbeta repertoire, the TCR libraries were built with molecular barcoding that relied on unique molecular identifiers. Starting from the raw public reads, TCRdb applied fastp trimming at Q25, assembled clones with MiXCR and retained in-frame beta chains. Identical CDR3 proteins give one entry, which carries the most common genes and DNA. Here the sample has some 290,000 distinct CDR3 sequences; nearly 10% occur a single time. The ten largest clones add up to around 10% of the sample. Material: PBMCs from the stem cell graft donor, obtained from the stem cell graft. The receptor set was obtained from a human donor who donated a stem cell graft to a child with SCID.

The chain carries TRBV5-1 and TRBJ2-3; TRBD2 is a possible D gene (6 bases). With 1 base removed from V and 4 bases from J, the gap between germline ends came to 10 bases. This CDR3 has 14 amino acids. From germline, CDR1 is SGHRS and CDR2 YFSETQ. The CDR3 spells CASSLQLAADTQYF. The CDR3 DNA sequence: TGCGCCAGCAGCTTGCAACTAGCCGCAGATACGCAGTATTTT.

This clonotype was seen repeatedly, ten times or more. The chain recombines TRBV9 with TRBJ2-1; D unclear. V gave up 1 base and J gave up 7 bases, with 12 bases separating them. This CDR3 spans 14 amino acids. The V gene's germline CDR1 is SGDLS and CDR2 YYNGEE. CDR3 DNA sequence: TGTGCCAGCAGCGTACTGTCTGGATTTAATGAGCAGTTCTTC. It yields the protein CASSVLSGFNEQFF.

This clonotype was seen only a few times. The chain recombines TRBV12-3 or TRBV12-4 with TRBJ2-5; 9 positions match TRBD2. J was trimmed by 5 bases and V by 6 bases; bases with no gene match: 7. CDR3 length: 14 residues. This CDR3 is CASRLSSGDETQYF. CDR3 nucleotides: TGTGCCAGCAGATTATCTAGCGGGGATGAGACCCAGTACTTC.

This clonotype came up a few times. The chain carries TRBV18 and TRBJ2-7; a possible D gene is TRBD2 (5 bases). The V end was cut by 5 bases, the J end by 1 base, with 12 bases between. The CDR3 runs to 14 residues. CDR1 and CDR2 from the germline V gene are KGHSH and LQKENI. CDR3 sequence: CASSLDLRSYEQYF. Here the CDR3 DNA reads TGTGCCAGCTCATTGGACTTGCGATCCTACGAGCAGTACTTC.

The chain is built from TRBV6-2 or TRBV6-3 and TRBJ1-5; 7 nucleotides match TRBD1. CDR3 size: 14 residues. Germline V CDR1 and CDR2: MNHEY, SVGEGT. The V and J ends lost 10 bases and 0 bases, in that order; junction bases with no gene match: 6. CDR3 coding DNA: TGTGCCACCGGGACAGTATATAGCAATCAGCCCCAGCATTTT. It translates to CATGTVYSNQPQHF.

This chain connects TRBV12-3 or TRBV12-4 to TRBJ2-2, with D uncertain. With 3 bases removed from V and 5 bases from J, the gap between germline ends came to 7 bases. CDR3 size: 13 residues. The DNA of the CDR3 is TGTGCCAGCAGTTTCGCTCAGACCGGGGAGCTGTTTTTT. This codes for CASSFAQTGELFF.

The genes are TRBV7-2 and TRBJ2-7, with TRBD2 matching over 10 bases. The germline V gene encodes CDR1 SGHTA and CDR2 FQGNSA. This CDR3 has 15 amino acids. V was pared by 1 base and J by 2 bases, with 2 bases of the junction left unmatched. The CDR3 region has the DNA TGTGCCAGCAGCTTAGATCTAGCGGGGGCCTACGAGCAGTACTTC. Translated, it gives CASSLDLAGAYEQYF.

This clonotype came up a few times. The V gene is TRBV5-5, the J gene TRBJ2-5; 12 bases are shared with TRBD2. The germline V gene has CDR1 SGHKS and CDR2 YYEKEE (reference sequence). The junction had 9 bases not matched to a gene; V was cut back by 4 bases and J by 8 bases. The CDR3 extends over 15 amino acids. The CDR3 loop reads CASSPGLAGPVTQYF. DNA of the CDR3: TGTGCCAGCAGCCCAGGACTAGCGGGGCCCGTAACCCAGTACTTC.

This chain links TRBV29-1 with TRBJ2-2, with D perhaps assigned TRBD1 or TRBD2 (5 bases each). Germline lookup yields CDR1 SQVTM and CDR2 ANQGSEA. The V gene lost 7 bases and the J gene lost 3 bases, with 15 bases spanning the gap. The CDR3 is 14 amino acids. The CDR3 is CSACWDPDTGELFF. Here the CDR3 DNA reads TGCAGCGCCTGCTGGGACCCAGACACCGGGGAGCTGTTTTTT.

Points on this clonotype: Compared with germline, one end of the junction differs, possibly owing to a read error. This chain links TRBV29-1 with TRBJ2-7; the match to TRBD1 covers 7 bases. The CDR3 has 13 residues. CDR1 is SQVTM, CDR2 ANQGSEA, per germline. CDR3 protein: CSVALGQTYEEYF. Written as DNA, the CDR3 is TGCAGCGTTGCGCTGGGACAGACCTACGAGGAGTACTTC.

The J gene is TRBJ2-1, the V gene TRBV18, with a weak D call TRBD2 (7 bases). Germline loops: CDR1 KGHSH, CDR2 LQKENI. With 3 bases removed from V and 7 bases from J, the gap between germline ends came to 16 bases. This CDR3 is 15 amino acids long. CDR3 in amino acids: CASSPSRGAANEQFF. CDR3 bases: TGTGCCAGCTCACCGAGTCGGGGGGCGGCGAATGAGCAGTTCTTC. The full variable domain, its missing parts supplied by reference TRBV18 and TRBJ2-1, is NAGVMQNPRHLVRRRGQEARLRCSPMKGHSHVYWYRQLPEEGLKFMVYLQKENIIDESGMPKERFSAEFPKEGPSILRIQQVVRGDSAAYFCASSPSRGAANEQFFGPGTRLTVL.

The chain is built from TRBV7-9 and TRBJ1-6; no clear D. V was clipped by 1 base and J by 6 bases, with 10 bases between them. This CDR3 has 15 amino acids. CDR1 is SEHNR and CDR2 is FQNEAQ in the germline V gene (reference sequence). The CDR3, as DNA: TGTGCCAGCAGCTTAGTACGGGAGGGTAATTCACCCCTCCACTTT. It specifies CASSLVREGNSPLHF.

The DNA of the CDR3 is TGTGCCAGCGGTAGGGACAGAAATAATGAAAAACTGTTTTTT. Translation gives CASGRDRNNEKLFF. The V gene is TRBV2, the J gene TRBJ1-4, with TRBD1 identical over 7 bases. Germline V gene lookup returns CDR1 SNHLY and CDR2 FYNNEI. With 8 bases clipped from V and 4 bases from J, the junction kept 7 bases outside the gene matches. The CDR3 covers 14 residues.

This clonotype was counted only a few times. In DNA, the CDR3 is TGCGCCAGCAGCCAAGGGAGTCCGGGCGCCTACGAGCAGTACTTC. It yields the protein CASSQGSPGAYEQYF. This chain uses TRBV4-1 with TRBJ2-7; no clear D gene. V was cut by 1 base and J by 2 bases, with 12 bases left in between. In germline, CDR1 is MGHRA, CDR2 YSYEKL. This CDR3 has 15 residues.

The gene calls are TRBV15 and TRBJ1-1; D might be TRBD1 (6 bases). The CDR3 spans 13 residues. Looked up from germline, CDR1 is LNHNV and CDR2 is YYDKDF (reference sequence). The V end was cut by 9 bases, the J end by 3 bases, with 14 bases between. The CDR3: CATKDRADTEAFF. CDR3 nucleotides: TGTGCCACGAAGGACAGAGCCGACACTGAAGCTTTCTTT. Using reference TRBV15 and TRBJ1-1 for the parts outside the CDR3, the full variable domain is DAMVIQNPRYQVTQFGKPVTLSCSQTLNHNVMYWYQQKSSQAPKLLFHYYDKDFNNEADTPDNFQSRRPNTSFCFLDIRSPGLGDTAMYLCATKDRADTEAFFGQGTRLTVV.

The chain is built from TRBV9 and TRBJ2-4; D gene ambiguous. The CDR3 spans 14 residues. Germline lookup yields CDR1 SGDLS and CDR2 YYNGEE. Between the trimmed V and J ends, which lost 2 bases and 4 bases, there was a span of 10 bases. The CDR3 loop is CASSVADGKNIQYF. Written as DNA, the CDR3 is TGTGCCAGCAGCGTCGCGGACGGAAAAAACATTCAGTACTTC. Based on the CDR3 plus reference TRBV9 and TRBJ2-4, the full variable domain is DSGVTQTPKHLITATGQRVTLRCSPRSGDLSVYWYQQSLDQGLQFLIQYYNGEERAKGNILERFSAQQFPDLHSELNLSSLELGDSALYFCASSVADGKNIQYFGAGTRLSVL.

This clonotype was recorded a few times. This rearrangement joins TRBV20-1 to TRBJ1-2; D is possibly TRBD1 (5 bases). The CDR3 extends over 13 amino acids. The germline V gene encodes CDR1 DFQATT and CDR2 SNEGSKA (reference sequence). With 2 bases removed from V and 5 bases from J, the gap between germline ends came to 12 bases. DNA for the CDR3: TGCAGTGCTAGAAGGCAGGGAGTATATGGCTACACCTTC. This gives the protein CSARRQGVYGYTF.

V gene TRBV12-3 or TRBV12-4 combines with J gene TRBJ1-1; D not certain. The CDR3 is 11 residues long. Trimming cost V 8 bases and J 0 bases, with 4 bases left between them. Here the CDR3 reads CASELNTEAFF. The CDR3 bases are TGTGCCAGCGAGTTGAACACTGAAGCTTTCTTT.

There are a few counts of this clonotype. This rearrangement joins TRBV20-1 to TRBJ2-1; 11 bases map to TRBD2. This CDR3 spans 15 amino acids. Germline V CDR1 and CDR2: DFQATT, SNEGSKA (reference sequence). V lost 5 bases, J lost 6 bases, and 9 bases stayed unmatched. The DNA of the CDR3 is TGCAGTGCTTCCATTTTAGCGGGGGGGCTCAATGAGCAGTTCTTC. This encodes CSASILAGGLNEQFF.

The chain employs TRBV20-1 and TRBJ2-5; 8 bases line up with TRBD1. Germline lookup yields CDR1 DFQATT and CDR2 SNEGSKA (reference sequence). V was pared by 3 bases and J by 2 bases, with 5 bases of the junction left unmatched. The length of the CDR3 is 14 residues. CDR3 nucleotide sequence: TGCAGTGCTAGGGGACAGGTCCTACAAGAGACCCAGTACTTC. Translation: CSARGQVLQETQYF.

The chain couples TRBV5-1 to TRBJ1-1; D remains ambiguous. The V and J ends lost 4 bases and 1 base respectively, with 17 bases between them. The CDR3 is 16 residues long. Per germline, CDR1 SGHRS and CDR2 YFSETQ. CDR3 nucleotide sequence: TGCGCCAGCAGCACCCCAGCCGGGGAGACGAACACTGAAGCTTTCTTT. Its protein is CASSTPAGETNTEAFF.

This sequence joins TRBV4-1 and TRBJ2-5; D gene unclear. The V end was cut by 1 base, the J end by 1 base, with 7 bases between. The CDR3 has 14 amino acids. Germline CDR1 and CDR2: MGHRA and YSYEKL. CDR3 DNA: TGCGCCAGCAGCCAAGGCCCCACCCAAGAGACCCAGTACTTC. This gives the protein CASSQGPTQETQYF.

The chain carries TRBV11-2 and TRBJ2-2; a possible D gene is TRBD2 (7 bases). CDR3 length: 16 amino acids. The V and J ends lost 5 bases and 1 base respectively, with 14 bases between them. Germline loops: CDR1 SGHAT, CDR2 FQNNGV. CDR3 amino acids: CASSVRGAMNTGELFF. Written as DNA, the CDR3 is TGTGCCAGCAGCGTCCGGGGGGCGATGAACACCGGGGAGCTGTTTTTT.

The genes are TRBV9 and TRBJ2-3, with TRBD1 identical over 7 bases. Trimming took 3 bases from V and 3 from J; bases not matched to a gene: 10. From germline, CDR1 is SGDLS and CDR2 YYNGEE. This CDR3 region has 16 residues. The CDR3 sequence is CASSGRQGERTDTQYF. The CDR3 coding sequence is TGTGCCAGCAGCGGCCGACAGGGAGAGAGGACAGATACGCAGTATTTT.

This clonotype was seen a handful of times. The genes are TRBV6-1 and TRBJ1-6, with D tentatively TRBD1 (5 bases). Trimming left V 7 bases short and J 5 bases short, with 15 bases between. The CDR3 sequence is 15 residues long. Germline V CDR1 and CDR2: MNHNS, SASEGT. CDR3 loop: CASTPTWGDNSPLHF. CDR3 DNA: TGTGCCAGCACCCCCACCTGGGGGGATAATTCACCCCTCCACTTT.

The rearrangement uses TRBV9 and TRBJ2-7; D possibly uses TRBD1 or TRBD2 (5 bases each). CDR3 length: 17 amino acids. The germline V gene encodes CDR1 SGDLS and CDR2 YYNGEE. The V gene lost 0 bases and the J gene lost 5 bases, with 21 bases spanning the gap. The DNA for the CDR3 is TGTGCCAGCAGCGTAGGGAATGGGGCCGGGACCCTCGACGAGCAGTACTTC. Its translation is CASSVGNGAGTLDEQYF.

This clonotype showed up many times. V usage is TRBV6-4 and J usage is TRBJ2-3; unclear D gene. The length of the CDR3 is 13 residues. Germline values: CDR1 MRHNA, CDR2 SNTAGT. V shed 2 bases and J shed 2 bases, with 5 bases lying between them. Here the CDR3 reads CASSDRATDTQYF. In DNA form, the CDR3 reads TGTGCCAGCAGTGACCGGGCCACAGATACGCAGTATTTT.

This clonotype was recorded a few times. This sequence joins TRBV20-1 and TRBJ2-1; 9 bases align to TRBD2. Germline V gene sequence: CDR1 DFQATT, CDR2 SNEGSKA (reference sequence). J lost 9 bases, V lost 3 bases, and 12 bases had no gene match. This CDR3 is 15 amino acids long. As DNA, the CDR3 is TGCAGTGCTAGGGCCGGGACTAGCTCAAGGAGTGAGCAGTTCTTC. This codes for CSARAGTSSRSEQFF.